What follows is one T cell receptor (beta chain) and its context. This sample is drawn from a study of blood T cell repertoires in COVID-19. Cohort allocation depended upon clinical history that participants reported. Study processing details: For nucleated cells, counts were estimated from reference gene primer amplification. Measured with immunoSEQ multiplex PCR; TCRdb has only the in-frame clones, and not every one. That table is the source of V, J and clone size, and D and trimming were worked out from the DNA. Among over 150,000 clones, 87% were seen once, and the ten largest hold roughly 7%. J was trimmed by 3 bases and V by 1 base; bases with no gene match: 8. This CDR3 is 16 amino acids long. The V gene's germline CDR1 is LGHDT and CDR2 YNNKEL (reference sequence).

The sample consisted of PBMCs or T cells enriched from blood (not recorded which). The TCR was taken from a woman aged 50 to 60 who had recovered from COVID-19. The J gene is TRBJ2-7, the V gene TRBV3-1 (or the pseudogene TRBV3-2); 8 nucleotides line up with TRBD2. CDR3 protein: CASSQGLLAEYYEQYF. The CDR3 DNA reads as TGTGCCAGCAGCCAAGGGCTACTAGCGGAATACTACGAGCAGTACTTC.